This entry lists 10 T cell receptor beta chains sequenced from one sample in a study of breast tumors, draining lymph nodes, adjacent tissues. MiXCR, run by TCRdb on the multiplex PCR reads, gives a single entry per CDR3 protein. The sample contains roughly 14,000 distinct CDR3 sequences, around 54% of which appear only once. The specimen sequenced was tumor-adjacent breast tissue. These receptors all come from a female donor with breast cancer. Some clones in this sample may be carry-over from other donors' samples.

The chain links TRBV20-1 to TRBJ1-2, with D uncertain. With 0 bases removed from V and 5 bases from J, the gap between germline ends came to 10 bases. The CDR3 covers 13 residues. Germline assignment: CDR1 DFQATT and CDR2 SNEGSKA (reference sequence). CDR3 residues: CSARELSVYGYTF. CDR3 bases: TGCAGTGCTAGAGAGTTGTCGGTATATGGCTACACCTTC.

This clonotype is medium-sized in the sample. V usage is TRBV12-3 or TRBV12-4 and J usage is TRBJ2-7; 9 positions match TRBD2. This CDR3 has 14 residues. After removal of 6 bases from V and 0 bases from J, the junction contained 3 bases not matched to a gene. Here the CDR3 reads CASRSSGTSYEQYF. The CDR3 nucleotides read TGTGCCAGCAGGTCTAGCGGGACCTCCTACGAGCAGTACTTC.

The CDR3 spells CATNGGPGYTF. Written as DNA, the CDR3 is TGTGCCACCAACGGGGGGCCTGGCTACACCTTC. The chain combines TRBV6-6 with TRBJ1-2, with D possibly being TRBD1 (6 bases). V dropped 10 bases and J dropped 7 bases, with 13 bases sitting between them. This CDR3 has 11 residues. In germline, CDR1 is MNHNY, CDR2 SVGAGI (reference sequence).

The chain is built from TRBV7-9 and TRBJ2-7; 7 bases line up with TRBD2. Germline lookup yields CDR1 SEHNR and CDR2 FQNEAQ (reference sequence). Germline trimming cut 5 bases from V and 1 base from J; bases unmatched to any gene: 8. The CDR3 spans 15 residues. CDR3 region: CASSQAGRPSYEQYF. CDR3 nucleotides: TGTGCCAGCAGCCAAGCGGGAAGGCCTTCCTACGAGCAGTACTTC.

Turning to this clonotype: The DNA is left out, because the CDR3 cannot be placed on it with certainty; the CDR3 is given as TCRdb lists it. The chain joins TRBV5-5 to TRBJ1-2. Germline values: CDR1 SGHKS, CDR2 YYEKEE (reference sequence). A total of 22 residues make up the CDR3, ends included. CDR3 loop: CASSFYICSAREGLSPNYGYTF.

This rearrangement joins TRBV2 to TRBJ1-5, with 9 bases lining up with TRBD1. This CDR3 spans 16 amino acids. J was trimmed by 1 base and V by 6 bases; bases with no gene match: 7. The germline V gene has CDR1 SNHLY and CDR2 FYNNEI. Here the CDR3 reads CASRKDRGMSNQPQHF. CDR3 in DNA: TGTGCCAGCAGAAAGGACAGGGGTATGAGCAATCAGCCCCAGCATTTT.

This clonotype was seen many times. The chain links TRBV6-5 to TRBJ2-7; 9 bases fit TRBD1. Per germline, CDR1 MNHEY and CDR2 SVGAGI. The CDR3 has 15 residues. J was trimmed by 4 bases and V by 5 bases; bases with no gene match: 9. The CDR3 DNA reads TGTGCCAGCAGTGGAGGACAGGGGAATAGATACGAGCAGTACTTC. Translated: CASSGGQGNRYEQYF.

This clonotype was detected many times. The chain combines TRBV2 with TRBJ1-5; D unclear. Germline V lookup: CDR1 SNHLY, CDR2 FYNNEI. CDR3 length: 14 residues. Between the trimmed V and J ends, which lost 2 bases and 3 bases, there was a span of 8 bases. CDR3 protein: CASSESSTNQPQHF. The CDR3 DNA follows: TGTGCCAGCAGTGAAAGCAGTACCAATCAGCCCCAGCATTTT.

The chain joins TRBV25-1 to TRBJ2-5, with D perhaps matching TRBD1 (5 bases). The CDR3 contains 13 residues. Looked up from germline, CDR1 is MGHDK and CDR2 is SYGVNS. The V and J ends lost 6 bases and 4 bases respectively, with 12 bases between them. Here the CDR3 DNA reads TGTGCCAGCAGGGACAATATAGCAGAGACCCAGTACTTC. Amino acids: CASRDNIAETQYF. Supplemented by reference TRBV25-1 and TRBJ2-5, the full variable domain reads EADIYQTPRYLVIGTGKKITLECSQTMGHDKMYWYQQDPGMELHLIHYSYGVNSTEKGDLSSESTVSRIRTEHFPLTLESARPSHTSQYLCASRDNIAETQYFGPGTRLLVL.

The CDR3 bases are TGTGCCAGCAGCCCCGGACCCCTTACAGGGAGTGGCTACACCTTC. Translated, it gives CASSPGPLTGSGYTF. The V and J genes are TRBV11-2 and TRBJ1-2; weak D call: TRBD1 (6 bases). There are 15 residues in the CDR3. In germline, CDR1 is SGHAT, CDR2 FQNNGV. The V and J ends lost 5 bases and 7 bases respectively, with 20 bases between them.